This T cell receptor beta chain was sequenced during a study of radiation and T cells in renal cell carcinoma. As for the study in general: Nephrectomy followed 15 Gy stereotactic body radiation by 4 weeks. Study-wide results and limits: In blood, top tumor clones expanded by 2 weeks, shrinking by 4.

The V segment lost 4 bases and the J segment 7 bases; nucleotides outside the gene matches: 9. The CDR3 has 16 residues. Germline V lookup: CDR1 SGHRS, CDR2 YFSETQ. The time point denotes: blood 2 weeks post-SBRT. Treatment denoted: 15 Gy SBRT to primary tumor, nephrectomy 4 weeks later. After SBRT, blood was collected at 2 and 4 weeks, plus baseline. In its sample, this clone was seen once. Antigen unknown. This table comes from immunoSEQ multiplex PCR, and its TCRdb copy is limited to in-frame clones, with some not included. The sample gives around 70,000 clones, 82% of which show up once; less than 7% is in the top ten.

This clonotype originated in a man in his 60s with renal cell carcinoma. Sequences were derived from blood, sampled from a patient whose treatment included radiotherapy and nephrectomy. This chain joins TRBV5-1 and TRBJ2-1; 12 positions agree with TRBD2. The CDR3 here is CASSPLTSGSRNEQFF. Written as DNA, the CDR3 is TGCGCCAGCAGCCCGTTGACTAGCGGGAGCAGGAATGAGCAGTTCTTC.